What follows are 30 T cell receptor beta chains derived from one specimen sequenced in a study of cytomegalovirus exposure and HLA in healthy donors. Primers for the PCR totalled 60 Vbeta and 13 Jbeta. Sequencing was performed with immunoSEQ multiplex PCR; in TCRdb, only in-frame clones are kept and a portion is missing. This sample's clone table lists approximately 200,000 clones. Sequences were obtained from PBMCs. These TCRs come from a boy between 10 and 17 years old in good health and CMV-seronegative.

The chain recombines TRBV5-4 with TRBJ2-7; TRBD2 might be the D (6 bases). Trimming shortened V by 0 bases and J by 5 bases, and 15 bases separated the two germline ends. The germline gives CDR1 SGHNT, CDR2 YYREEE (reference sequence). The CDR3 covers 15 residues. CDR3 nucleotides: TGTGCCAGCAGCTTGGCCGGGGGTAAGAAGCACGAGCAGTACTTC. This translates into CASSLAGGKKHEQYF.

This CDR3 reads CASTFGQGSTEAFF. The DNA of the CDR3 is TGTGCCAGCACCTTCGGACAGGGGTCCACTGAAGCTTTCTTT. This rearrangement joins TRBV11-2 to TRBJ1-1, with 9 bases aligning to TRBD1. V trimming: 7 bases; J trimming: 4 bases; junction bases outside the gene matches: 7. This CDR3 contains 14 residues. Germline CDR1 and CDR2: SGHAT and FQNNGV. The whole variable domain, filled in from reference TRBV11-2 and TRBJ1-1, reads EAGVAQSPRYKIIEKRQSVAFWCNPISGHATLYWYQQILGQGPKLLIQFQNNGVVDDSQLPKDRFSAERLKGVDSTLKIQPAKLEDSAVYLCASTFGQGSTEAFFGQGTRLTVV.

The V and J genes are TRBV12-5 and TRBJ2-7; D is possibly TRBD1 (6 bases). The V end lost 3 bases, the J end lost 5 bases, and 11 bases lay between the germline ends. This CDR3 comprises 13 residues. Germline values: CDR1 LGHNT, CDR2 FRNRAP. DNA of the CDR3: TGTGCTAGTGGTTTAATACAGGGCGACGAGCAGTACTTC. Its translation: CASGLIQGDEQYF.

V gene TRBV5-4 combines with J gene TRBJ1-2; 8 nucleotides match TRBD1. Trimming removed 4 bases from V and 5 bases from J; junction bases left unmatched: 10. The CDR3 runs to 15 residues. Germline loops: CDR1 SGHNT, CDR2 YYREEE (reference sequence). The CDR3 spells CASSRSGTGGYGYTF. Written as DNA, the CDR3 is TGTGCCAGCAGCCGCTCCGGGACAGGCGGATATGGCTACACCTTC.

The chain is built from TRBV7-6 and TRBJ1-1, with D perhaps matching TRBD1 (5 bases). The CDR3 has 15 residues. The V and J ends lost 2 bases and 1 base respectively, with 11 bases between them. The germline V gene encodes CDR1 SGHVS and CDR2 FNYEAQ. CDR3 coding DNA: TGTGCCAGCAGCTTAATGCAGGGTTCGAACACTGAAGCTTTCTTT. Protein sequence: CASSLMQGSNTEAFF.

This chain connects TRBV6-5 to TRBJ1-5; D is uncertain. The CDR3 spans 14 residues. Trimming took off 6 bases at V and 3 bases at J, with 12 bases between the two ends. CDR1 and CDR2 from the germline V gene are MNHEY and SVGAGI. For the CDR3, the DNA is TGTGCCAGCAGCCGACATAAGACCAATCAGCCCCAGCATTTT. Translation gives CASSRHKTNQPQHF.

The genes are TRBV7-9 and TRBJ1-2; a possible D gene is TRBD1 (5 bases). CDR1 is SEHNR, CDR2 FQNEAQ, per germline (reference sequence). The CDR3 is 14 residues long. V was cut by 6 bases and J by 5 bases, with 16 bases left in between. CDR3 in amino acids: CASSSKQVPYGYTF. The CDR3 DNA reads TGTGCCAGCAGTTCAAAACAGGTCCCTTATGGCTACACCTTC.

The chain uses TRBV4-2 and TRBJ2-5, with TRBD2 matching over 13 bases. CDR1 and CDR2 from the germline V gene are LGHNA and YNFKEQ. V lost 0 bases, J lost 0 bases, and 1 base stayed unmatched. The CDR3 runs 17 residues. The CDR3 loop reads CASSQDGTSGDQETQYF. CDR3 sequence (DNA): TGTGCCAGCAGCCAAGATGGGACTAGCGGGGACCAAGAGACCCAGTACTTC.

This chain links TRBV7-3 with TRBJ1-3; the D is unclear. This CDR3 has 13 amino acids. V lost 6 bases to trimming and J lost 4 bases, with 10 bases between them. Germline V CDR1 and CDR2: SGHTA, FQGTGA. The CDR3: CASSATEGNTIYF. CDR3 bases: TGTGCCAGCAGTGCCACGGAGGGAAACACCATATATTTT. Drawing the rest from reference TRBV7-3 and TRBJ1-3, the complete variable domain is GAGVSQTPSNKVTEKGKYVELRCDPISGHTALYWYRQSLGQGPEFLIYFQGTGAADDSGLPNDRFFAVRPEGSVSTLKIQRTERGDSAVYLCASSATEGNTIYFGEGSWLTVV.

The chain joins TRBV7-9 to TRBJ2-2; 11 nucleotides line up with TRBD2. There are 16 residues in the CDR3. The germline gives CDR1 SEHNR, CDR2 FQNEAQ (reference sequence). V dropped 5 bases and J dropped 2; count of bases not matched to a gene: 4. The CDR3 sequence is CASSLGTSGNTGELFF. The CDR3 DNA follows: TGTGCCAGCAGCCTGGGGACTAGCGGCAACACCGGGGAGCTGTTTTTT.

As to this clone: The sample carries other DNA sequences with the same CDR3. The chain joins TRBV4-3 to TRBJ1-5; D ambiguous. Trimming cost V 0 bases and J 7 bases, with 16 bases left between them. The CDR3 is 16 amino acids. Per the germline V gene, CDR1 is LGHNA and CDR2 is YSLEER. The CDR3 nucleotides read TGCGCCAGCAGCCAAGATTACGGCAGGTACAACCAGCCCCAGCATTTT. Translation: CASSQDYGRYNQPQHF.

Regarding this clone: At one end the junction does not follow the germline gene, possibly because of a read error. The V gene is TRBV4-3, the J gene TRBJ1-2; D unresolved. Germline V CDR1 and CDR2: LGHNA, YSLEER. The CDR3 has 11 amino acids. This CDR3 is CASSQDIQLIF. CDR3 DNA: TGCGCCAGCAGCCAAGATATACAGCTTATCTTC.

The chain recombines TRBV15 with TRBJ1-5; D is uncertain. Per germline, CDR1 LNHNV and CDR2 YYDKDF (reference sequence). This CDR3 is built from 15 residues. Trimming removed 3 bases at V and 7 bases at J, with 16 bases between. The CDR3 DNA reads TGTGCCACCAGCAGGGTTATGACGGGGAAGCAGCCCCAGCATTTT. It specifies CATSRVMTGKQPQHF.

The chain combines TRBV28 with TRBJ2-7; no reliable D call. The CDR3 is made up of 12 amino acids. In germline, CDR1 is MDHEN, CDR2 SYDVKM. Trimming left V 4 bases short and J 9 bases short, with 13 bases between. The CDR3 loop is CASSSAGYSQYF. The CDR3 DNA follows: TGTGCCAGCAGTTCGGCAGGCTACTCGCAGTACTTC.

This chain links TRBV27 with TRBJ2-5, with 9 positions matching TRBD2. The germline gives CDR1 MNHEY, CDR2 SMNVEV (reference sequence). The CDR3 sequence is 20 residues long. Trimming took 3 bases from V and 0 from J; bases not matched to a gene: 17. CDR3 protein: CASSFPPPSGVPMYQETQYF. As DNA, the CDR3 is TGTGCCAGCAGTTTCCCGCCACCTAGCGGGGTTCCTATGTACCAAGAGACCCAGTACTTC.

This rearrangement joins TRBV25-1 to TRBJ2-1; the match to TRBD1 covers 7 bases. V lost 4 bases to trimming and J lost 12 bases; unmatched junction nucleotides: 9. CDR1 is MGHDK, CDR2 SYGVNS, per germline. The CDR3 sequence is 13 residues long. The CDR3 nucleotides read TGTGCCAGCAGTGGGACAGGCGCCCCGGGGCAGTTCTTC. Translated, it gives CASSGTGAPGQFF.

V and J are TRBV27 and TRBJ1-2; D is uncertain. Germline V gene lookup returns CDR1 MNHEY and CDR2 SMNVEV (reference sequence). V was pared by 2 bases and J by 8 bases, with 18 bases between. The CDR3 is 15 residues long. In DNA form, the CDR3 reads TGTGCCAGCAGTTTAATGTTAGGGAGCCAAGGGGGCTACACCTTC. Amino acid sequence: CASSLMLGSQGGYTF.

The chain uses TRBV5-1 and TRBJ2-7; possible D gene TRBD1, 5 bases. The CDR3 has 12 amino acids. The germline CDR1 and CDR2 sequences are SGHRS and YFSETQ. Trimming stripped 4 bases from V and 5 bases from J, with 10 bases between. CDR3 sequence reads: CASSGQGNEQYF. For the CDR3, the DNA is TGCGCCAGCAGCGGGCAGGGAAACGAGCAGTACTTC. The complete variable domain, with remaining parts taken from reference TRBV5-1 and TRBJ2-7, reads KAGVTQTPRYLIKTRGQQVTLSCSPISGHRSVSWYQQTPGQGLQFLFEYFSETQRNKGNFPGRFSGRQFSNSRSEMNVSTLELGDSALYLCASSGQGNEQYFGPGTRLTVT.

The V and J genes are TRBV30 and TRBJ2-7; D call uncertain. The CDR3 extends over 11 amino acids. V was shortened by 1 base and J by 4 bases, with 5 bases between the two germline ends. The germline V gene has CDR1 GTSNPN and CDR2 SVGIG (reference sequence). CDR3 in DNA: TGTGCCTGGAGTGGTACTTACGAGCAGTACTTC. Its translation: CAWSGTYEQYF.

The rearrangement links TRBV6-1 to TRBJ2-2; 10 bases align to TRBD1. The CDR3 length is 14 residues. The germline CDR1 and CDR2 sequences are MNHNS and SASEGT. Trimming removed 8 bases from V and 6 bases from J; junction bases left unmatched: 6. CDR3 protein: CASGGDRGPGELFF. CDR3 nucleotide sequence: TGTGCCAGCGGGGGGGACAGGGGACCCGGGGAGCTGTTTTTT.

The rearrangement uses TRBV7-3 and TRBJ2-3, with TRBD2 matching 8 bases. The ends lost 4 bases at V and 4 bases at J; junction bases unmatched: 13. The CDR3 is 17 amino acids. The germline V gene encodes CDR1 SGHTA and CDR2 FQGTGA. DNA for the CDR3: TGTGCCAGCAGCTCCCTCCAGCGGGGGAGTCCCCCAGATACGCAGTATTTT. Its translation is CASSSLQRGSPPDTQYF.

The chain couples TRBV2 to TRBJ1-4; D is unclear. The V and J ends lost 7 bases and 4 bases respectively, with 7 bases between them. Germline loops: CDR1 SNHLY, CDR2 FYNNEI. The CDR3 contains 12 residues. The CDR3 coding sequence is TGTGCCAGCATTGCTAATAATGAAAAACTGTTTTTT. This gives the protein CASIANNEKLFF.

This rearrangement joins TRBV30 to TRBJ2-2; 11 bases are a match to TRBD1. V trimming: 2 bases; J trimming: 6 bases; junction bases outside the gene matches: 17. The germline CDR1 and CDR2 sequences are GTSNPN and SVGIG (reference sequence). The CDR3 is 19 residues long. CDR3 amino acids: CAWSPPGTGGFGFPGELFF. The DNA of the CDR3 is TGTGCCTGGAGTCCCCCCGGGACAGGGGGTTTTGGGTTTCCCGGGGAGCTGTTTTTT.

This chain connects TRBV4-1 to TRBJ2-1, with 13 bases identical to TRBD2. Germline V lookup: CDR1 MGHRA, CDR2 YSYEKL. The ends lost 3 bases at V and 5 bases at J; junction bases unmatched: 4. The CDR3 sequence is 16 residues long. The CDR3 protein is CASSHPGTSGNNEQFF. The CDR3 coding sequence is TGCGCCAGCAGCCACCCCGGGACTAGCGGGAACAATGAGCAGTTCTTC.

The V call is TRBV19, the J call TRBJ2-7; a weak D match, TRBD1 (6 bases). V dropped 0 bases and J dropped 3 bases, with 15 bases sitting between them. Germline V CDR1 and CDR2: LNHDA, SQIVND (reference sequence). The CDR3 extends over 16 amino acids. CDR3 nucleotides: TGTGCCAGTAGTATAGATTGGGCGGTGGACAGCTACGAGCAGTACTTC. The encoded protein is CASSIDWAVDSYEQYF.

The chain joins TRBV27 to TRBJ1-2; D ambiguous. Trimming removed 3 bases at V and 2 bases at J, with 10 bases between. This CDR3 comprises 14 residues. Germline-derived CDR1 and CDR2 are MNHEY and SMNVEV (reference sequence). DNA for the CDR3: TGTGCCAGCAGTTTGGGTGGAGCAAACTATGGCTACACCTTC. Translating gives CASSLGGANYGYTF.

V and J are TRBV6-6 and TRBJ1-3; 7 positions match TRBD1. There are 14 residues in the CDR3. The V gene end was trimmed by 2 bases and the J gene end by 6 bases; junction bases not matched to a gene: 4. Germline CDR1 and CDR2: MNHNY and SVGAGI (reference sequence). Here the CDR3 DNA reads TGTGCCAGCAGTTACGACAGGGCCCAAAACACCATATATTTT. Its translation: CASSYDRAQNTIYF.

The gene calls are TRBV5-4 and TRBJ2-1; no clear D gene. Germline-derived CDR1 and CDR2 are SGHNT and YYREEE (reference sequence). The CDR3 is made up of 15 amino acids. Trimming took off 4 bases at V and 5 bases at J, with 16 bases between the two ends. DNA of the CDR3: TGTGCCAGCAGCCCGACACCATCAGCCCACAATGAGCAGTTCTTC. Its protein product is CASSPTPSAHNEQFF.

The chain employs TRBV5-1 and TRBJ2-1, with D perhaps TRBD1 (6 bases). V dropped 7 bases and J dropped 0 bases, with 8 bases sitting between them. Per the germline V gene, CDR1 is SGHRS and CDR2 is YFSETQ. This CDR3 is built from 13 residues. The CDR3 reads CASEGDSYNEQFF. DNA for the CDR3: TGCGCCAGCGAGGGGGACTCCTACAATGAGCAGTTCTTC.

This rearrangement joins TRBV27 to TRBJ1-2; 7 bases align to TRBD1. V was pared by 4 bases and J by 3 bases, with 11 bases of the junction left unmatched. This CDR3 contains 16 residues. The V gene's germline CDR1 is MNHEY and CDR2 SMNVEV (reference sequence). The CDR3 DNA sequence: TGTGCCAGCAGTTCCCTCACAGGGGTCTCATACTATGGCTACACCTTC. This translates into CASSSLTGVSYYGYTF.